These 9 T cell receptor beta chains originate from one sample sequenced in a study of T cells in Graves' hyperthyroidism and ophthalmopathy. Template material for amplifying TCR beta CDR3 regions consisted of RNA transcripts. Carried out on the TCR CDR3, a first-round RT-PCR used the HTBI primer set. TCRdb re-called the multiplex PCR reads through MiXCR, storing one row per CDR3 protein. The sample consists of 750,000 to 900,000 distinct CDR3 sequences, about 38% of them appearing once. Sequenced input: blood. Receptors were obtained from a man aged 18 to 35 with Graves' hyperthyroidism.

In this sample, this clonotype turned up many times. V gene TRBV29-1 combines with J gene TRBJ2-7; 9 bases line up with TRBD2. The CDR3 extends over 13 amino acids. CDR1 and CDR2 from the germline V gene are SQVTM and ANQGSEA. Trimming cost V 5 bases and J 2 bases; bases outside gene matches: 4. This chain's CDR3 is CSVYGGGAYEQYF. The CDR3 DNA sequence: TGCAGCGTTTATGGCGGGGGGGCCTACGAGCAGTACTTC.

The rearrangement joins TRBV4-2 to TRBJ2-7, with TRBD2 identical over 11 bases. V lost 3 bases and J lost 3; bases outside the gene matches: 4. CDR1 and CDR2 from the germline V gene are LGHNA and YNFKEQ. The CDR3 is made up of 15 amino acids. CDR3 sequence reads: CASSHVGTSGYEQYF. In nucleotides, the CDR3 is TGTGCCAGCAGCCATGTCGGGACTAGCGGCTACGAGCAGTACTTC.

This clonotype was observed many times. The V and J genes are TRBV2 and TRBJ2-7, with D possibly TRBD2 on 6 matching bases. The CDR3 loop spans 13 amino acids. V shed 10 bases and J shed 3 bases, with 16 bases lying between them. The germline gives CDR1 SNHLY, CDR2 FYNNEI. DNA of the CDR3: TGTGCCATCTCTGACTGGAGGGTCTACGAGCAGTACTTC. Protein product: CAISDWRVYEQYF.

The V call is TRBV25-1, the J call TRBJ1-1; D is uncertain. V lost 8 bases, J lost 0 bases, and 13 bases lay in between. CDR3 length: 14 amino acids. Germline CDR1 MGHDK, CDR2 SYGVNS. CDR3 coding DNA: TGTGCCAGCGTTGATGGCATTCTGAACACTGAAGCTTTCTTT. It is translated as CASVDGILNTEAFF.

This clonotype was seen a handful of times. The chain is built from TRBV10-3 and TRBJ2-7; D may match TRBD1 or TRBD2 (5 bases each). The CDR3 consists of 14 residues. Germline V gene sequence: CDR1 ENHRY, CDR2 SYGVKD. V lost 10 bases and J 5 bases, leaving 21 bases between the germline ends. CDR3: CASSQGDPLHEQYF. The CDR3 nucleotides read TGTGCCAGCAGCCAAGGGGACCCACTGCACGAGCAGTACTTC.

V is TRBV9 and J is TRBJ2-7; D possibly matches TRBD1 or TRBD2 (5 bases each). V was cut by 2 bases and J by 4 bases, with 16 bases left in between. Germline lookup yields CDR1 SGDLS and CDR2 YYNGEE. There are 15 residues in the CDR3. This CDR3 is CASSVGTEEFYEQYF. In DNA form, the CDR3 reads TGTGCCAGCAGCGTCGGGACCGAGGAGTTTTACGAGCAGTACTTC.

This clonotype showed up just a few times. The chain couples TRBV12-3 or TRBV12-4 to TRBJ2-5; D could derive from TRBD1 or TRBD2 (6 bases each). CDR3 length: 15 residues. V dropped 7 bases and J dropped 5 bases, with 20 bases sitting between them. The CDR3 DNA reads as TGTGCCAGCACCAGGGGAGCCCGGGGGAAGGAGACCCAGTACTTC. Protein: CASTRGARGKETQYF.

This chain links TRBV29-1 with TRBJ1-2; TRBD1 agrees at 7 bases. Germline V CDR1 and CDR2: SQVTM, ANQGSEA. The CDR3 has 14 amino acids. J lost 4 bases, V lost 3 bases, and 8 bases had no gene match. In nucleotides, the CDR3 is TGCAGCGTTGAGAAGGACAGGTCCTTCTATGGCTACACCTTC. As protein: CSVEKDRSFYGYTF.

The rearrangement links TRBV15 to TRBJ1-2, with a possible D match to TRBD1 (5 bases). CDR3 length: 12 amino acids. The germline CDR1 and CDR2 sequences are LNHNV and YYDKDF (reference sequence). Trimming cost V 5 bases and J 12 bases, with 16 bases left between them. The CDR3 sequence: CATSGRGSGNTF. CDR3 DNA sequence: TGTGCCACCAGCGGGAGGGGCTCTGGAAACACCTTC. The variable domain in full, completed from reference TRBV15 and TRBJ1-2, reads DAMVIQNPRYQVTQFGKPVTLSCSQTLNHNVMYWYQQKSSQAPKLLFHYYDKDFNNEADTPDNFQSRRPNTSFCFLDIRSPGLGDTAMYLCATSGRGSGNTFGSGTRLTVV.